This TCR beta chain was documented in a study of shared clonotypes between healthy human individuals. Study-level points and caveats: A generally larger estimated richness was seen in naive subsets than in memory subsets. Even with large depth, rarefaction showed that sorted-subset sequencing was incomplete.

As originally analysed: Filtering differed since immunoSEQ provided only junctions, with no quality scores. The assay was immunoSEQ multiplex PCR, and TCRdb's table has in-frame clones only and misses some. The DNA was the basis for D and trimming; V, J and clone size are from that table. There are about 2.2 million clones in the sample; roughly 91% occur only once, and more than 1.5% lies in the top ten. With respect to this clone: What it binds is not known.

With V trimmed by 7 bases and J by 3 bases, 5 bases remained unmatched. This CDR3 spans 15 amino acids. Germline-derived CDR1 and CDR2 are MDHEN and SYDVKM. It was CD45RO-negative cells, positively selected for CCR7, that made up naive CD8 cells, with terminally differentiated effector memory CD45RA+ cells excluded. This chain links TRBV28 with TRBJ2-1, with TRBD2 identical over 11 bases. The sample was naive CD8+ T cells from PBMCs. This receptor was taken from a man younger than 35 in good health. Some clones in this sample may be carry-over from other donors' samples. The CDR3 is CASNLSGRGYNEQFF. Here the CDR3 DNA reads TGTGCCAGCAACCTTAGCGGGAGGGGCTACAATGAGCAGTTCTTC. Combining the CDR3 with reference TRBV28 and TRBJ2-1 gives the whole variable domain DVKVTQSSRYLVKRTGEKVFLECVQDMDHENMFWYRQDPGLGLRLIYFSYDVKMKEKGDIPEGYSVSREKKERFSLILESASTNQTSMYLCASNLSGRGYNEQFFGPGTRLTVL.